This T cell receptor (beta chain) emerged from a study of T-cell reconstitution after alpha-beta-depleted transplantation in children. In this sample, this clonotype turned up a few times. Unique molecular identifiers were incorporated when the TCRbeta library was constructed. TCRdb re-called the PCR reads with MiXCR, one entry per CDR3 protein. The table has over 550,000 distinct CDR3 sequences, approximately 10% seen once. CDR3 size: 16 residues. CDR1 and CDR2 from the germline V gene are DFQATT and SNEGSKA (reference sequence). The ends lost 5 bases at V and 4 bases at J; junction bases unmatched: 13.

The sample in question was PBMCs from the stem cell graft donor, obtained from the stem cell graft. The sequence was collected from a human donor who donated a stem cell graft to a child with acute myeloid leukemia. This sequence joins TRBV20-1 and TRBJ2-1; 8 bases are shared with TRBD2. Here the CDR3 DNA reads TGCAGTGCTGCGAGTTCCGGGACTAGGGCATACAATGAGCAGTTCTTC. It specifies CSAASSGTRAYNEQFF.